This is a list of T cell receptor beta chains from one sample in a study of molecular identifiers for immune sequencing clone quantification. TCRdb re-derived calls from the PCR reads in MiXCR, one entry per CDR3 protein. Of approximately 500,000 distinct CDR3 sequences listed, 25% are singletons. Input material: naive CD8+ T cells from blood, with Jurkat cell RNA spiked in. These TCRs come from a human donor in good health. Some libraries in this study had Jurkat cell RNA spiked in. Both conserved end residues are part of each CDR3. A D gene is named only where the DNA matches it firmly. Size values are once, few and many counts, or a class for expanded clones, and some rows have none.

d_call	v_call	clone_size	j_call	cdr3_nt	cdr3_aa
TRBD1	TRBV27	few	TRBJ2-5	TGTGCCAGCAGCCCTCTCGTTGTACAGGGGCTTGAAGAGACCCAGTACTTC	CASSPLVVQGLEETQYF
NA	TRBV30	few	TRBJ2-1	TGTGCCTGGAGTTACAGGGAAGGGCACGGTGAGCAGTTCTTC	CAWSYREGHGEQFF
NA	TRBV27	NA	TRBJ2-7	TGTGCCAGCAGTTTAAGGGGCAAGAGCTCCTACGAGCAGTACTTC	CASSLRGKSSYEQYF
TRBD2	TRBV11-2	many	TRBJ2-3	TGTGCCAGCAGCTTCGCCGGGGGGGCAGATACGCAGTATTTT	CASSFAGGADTQYF
TRBD2	TRBV6-5	once	TRBJ2-5	TGTGCCAGCAGACTACTAGCGGGGGTACAAGAGCCCCAGTACTTC	CASRLLAGVQEPQYF
NA	TRBV6-2/TRBV6-3	many	TRBJ2-7	TGTGCCAGCAGCCACGGGTCCTACGAGCAGTACTTC	CASSHGSYEQYF
NA	TRBV7-6	few	TRBJ2-5	TGTGCCAGCAGGGATTTCGAGACCCAGTACTTC	CASRDFETQYF
NA	TRBV5-3	NA	TRBJ2-5	TGTGCCAGCAGCTTGGTTAGGAGAGCCCAAGAGGCCCAGTACTTC	CASSLVRRAQEAQYF
NA	TRBV6-2/TRBV6-3	many	TRBJ1-5	TGTGCCAGCACCACCCGGGGGTACGGCAATCAGCCCCAGCATTTT	CASTTRGYGNQPQHF
NA	TRBV4-1	many	TRBJ2-6	TGCGCCAGCAGCGCGGGCCCGTCTGGGGCCAACGTCCTGACTTTC	CASSAGPSGANVLTF
NA	TRBV25-1	few	TRBJ1-1	TGTGCCAGCAGTGAATTTGGCAAACAGAACACTGAAGCTTTCTTT	CASSEFGKQNTEAFF
NA	TRBV6-1	many	TRBJ1-5	TGTGCCAGCAGTGATTCGGGTCAGCCCCAGCATTTT	CASSDSGQPQHF
TRBD2	TRBV4-3	few	TRBJ2-3	TGCGCCAGCAGCCAAGATGGACTAGCGGGGACCACAGATACGCAGTATTTT	CASSQDGLAGTTDTQYF
NA	TRBV27	few	TRBJ2-7	TGTGCCAGCAGTTATGGACTCGGGGGCTACGAGCAGTACTTC	CASSYGLGGYEQYF
TRBD1	TRBV4-2	few	TRBJ2-3	TGTGCCAGCACTACAACAGGGGGCGCGGGGTCTCGCACAGATACGCAGTATTTT	CASTTTGGAGSRTDTQYF
NA	TRBV28	few	TRBJ2-2	TGTGCCAGCAGTAGGACGGAGGGCACCGGGGAGCTGTTTTTT	CASSRTEGTGELFF
TRBD2	TRBV7-9	NA	TRBJ2-1	TGTGCCAGCACCCGTGGGGAGGGCAATGAGCAGTTCTTC	CASTRGEGNEQFF
NA	TRBV2	many	TRBJ2-7	TGTGCCAGCCATTCACCCGGAGACACCTACGAGCAGTACTTC	CASHSPGDTYEQYF
TRBD2	TRBV24-1	few	TRBJ2-1	TGTGCCACCAGTGATCTAGCGGGAGGGCCGTACAATGAGCAGTTCTTC	CATSDLAGGPYNEQFF
TRBD1	TRBV6-2/TRBV6-3	NA	TRBJ1-1	TGTGCCAGCAGTCCTGTACAGGGGAAAGGTTTCTTT	CASSPVQGKGFF
NA	TRBV4-1	few	TRBJ2-2	TGCGCCAGCAGCCAAGGTGTAGTCACCCTGAAAGGGGAGCTGTTTTTT	CASSQGVVTLKGELFF
NA	TRBV4-3	NA	TRBJ2-1	TGCGCCAGCAGCCAAGTGGAGGGGTACGAGCAGTTCTTC	CASSQVEGYEQFF
TRBD1	TRBV12-3/TRBV12-4	NA	TRBJ1-3	TGTGCCAGCGGGGACAGCGACTCTGGAAACACCATATATTTT	CASGDSDSGNTIYF
NA	TRBV2	NA	TRBJ1-2	TGTGCCAGCAGCGGTCACGGCGCCGCTAACTATGGCTACACCTTC	CASSGHGAANYGYTF
NA	TRBV4-1	few	TRBJ2-3	TGCGCCAGCAGCCAAGTCGTAGGGGGAGGAGATACGCAGTATTTT	CASSQVVGGGDTQYF
NA	TRBV7-9	many	TRBJ2-4	TGTGCCAGCAGCTTAGAGCAAGTGGCGCCCAAAAACATTCAGTACTTC	CASSLEQVAPKNIQYF
NA	TRBV19	NA	TRBJ2-1	TGTGCCAGTAGGGGGAACAGGGAGTCGAGCAATGAGCAGTTCTTC	CASRGNRESSNEQFF
NA	TRBV5-1	few	TRBJ1-2	TGCGCCAGCAGCCCGGAGTCGGGACTTAACTATGGCTACACCTTC	CASSPESGLNYGYTF
NA	TRBV12-3/TRBV12-4	NA	TRBJ1-5	TGTGCCAGCAGTTTATCAGGGGAAGGGGTTCATTTT	CASSLSGEGVHF
TRBD2	TRBV13	NA	TRBJ2-3	TGTGCCAGCAGCGCCGGACTAGCGCGGGTCACAGATACGCAGTATTTT	CASSAGLARVTDTQYF
NA	TRBV19	many	TRBJ2-3	TGTGCCACCCTCCCGTGGGGGGCCAGCACAGATACGCAGTATTTT	CATLPWGASTDTQYF
TRBD1	TRBV27	NA	TRBJ2-7	TGTGCCAGCAGCCTAGCCAGGGGGCTCTACGAGCAGTACTTC	CASSLARGLYEQYF
NA	TRBV4-1	many	TRBJ1-1	TGCGCCAGCAGCCAAGTCAGCGCCCCGGGCACTGAAGCTTTCTTT	CASSQVSAPGTEAFF
TRBD1	TRBV13	few	TRBJ2-1	TGTGCCAGCGGGGCCCCCGACAGGGAGCATGAGCAGTTCTTC	CASGAPDREHEQFF
NA	TRBV12-3/TRBV12-4	many	TRBJ1-4	TGTGCCAGCAGTATCCGCGGACAGAGTAATGAAAAACTGTTTTTT	CASSIRGQSNEKLFF
NA	TRBV5-5	many	TRBJ2-2	TGTGCCAGCAGCTTGGACTGGAACACCGGGGAGCTGTTTTTT	CASSLDWNTGELFF
TRBD1	TRBV6-5	NA	TRBJ1-5	TGTGCCAGCAGACTCACAGGGGGCGGTCAGCCCCAGCATTTT	CASRLTGGGQPQHF
NA	TRBV5-6	many	TRBJ2-2	TGTGCCAGCAGCTTGTCCCCCCAAGGGGTCACCGGGGAGCTGTTTTTT	CASSLSPQGVTGELFF
TRBD1	TRBV7-9	many	TRBJ1-1	TGTGCCAGCAGTTCGACAGGGGCCGACACTGAAGCTTTCTTT	CASSSTGADTEAFF
TRBD1	TRBV30	NA	TRBJ1-1	TGTGCCTGGAGTGGGGGCGGGACAGGGCTGACTGAAGCTTTCTTT	CAWSGGGTGLTEAFF
NA	TRBV5-6	few	TRBJ1-1	TGTGCCAGCAGCTTGGCGTTAAGCCTTAACCGGGACACTGAAGCTTTCTTT	CASSLALSLNRDTEAFF
NA	TRBV20-1	few	TRBJ1-1	TGCAGTGCCCCGCTCGGCGGGGGGGGGGGCACTGAAGCTTTCTTT	CSAPLGGGGGTEAFF
NA	TRBV25-1	many	TRBJ2-5	TGTGCCAGCAGCGCGGATTACCAAGAGACCCAGTACTTC	CASSADYQETQYF
NA	TRBV24-1	many	TRBJ2-2	TGTGCCACCAGTGAAGCTGGGAGGCAGAACACCGGGGAGCTGTTTTTT	CATSEAGRQNTGELFF
NA	TRBV4-3	few	TRBJ2-2	TGCGCCAGCAGCCAAGATTGGGGGGCTTCGGGGGAGCTGTTTTTT	CASSQDWGASGELFF
TRBD2	TRBV3-1	many	TRBJ2-5	TGTGCCAGCAGCCAAGTACTAGCGAGGAAAGAGACCCAGTACTTC	CASSQVLARKETQYF
NA	TRBV6-5	few	TRBJ1-5	TGTGCCAGCAGCCCCGTCCGGGGAAGCAATCAGCCCCAGCATTTT	CASSPVRGSNQPQHF
TRBD1	TRBV28	many	TRBJ2-5	TGTGCCAGCAGTTTCAGGGGGCGAGTGGAGACCCAGTACTTC	CASSFRGRVETQYF
NA	TRBV6-5	NA	TRBJ2-7	TGCGCCAGCAGTTTGGGACGGTCCTACGAGCGGTACTTC	CASSLGRSYERYF
NA	TRBV4-3	many	TRBJ1-6	TGCGCCAGCAGCCGCTCCGGGACGAGGGATTCACCCCTCCACTTT	CASSRSGTRDSPLHF
NA	TRBV24-1	few	TRBJ2-1	TGTGCCACCAGTACCGGACAGAGCTCCTACAATGAGCAGTTCTTC	CATSTGQSSYNEQFF
NA	TRBV7-9	many	TRBJ2-3	TGTGCCAGCAGCCCCCCGCTGCAGGAACCAGATACGCAGTATTTT	CASSPPLQEPDTQYF
NA	TRBV14	many	TRBJ1-1	TGTGCCAGCAGCCCCAAGATTGGCGGGGGACCTGAAGCTTTCTTT	CASSPKIGGGPEAFF